This T cell receptor (beta chain) was identified during a study of post-analysis software for immune sequencing data. Study results and limitations: About five TRBV segments appeared more often in patients than in controls, and TRBV5-6, TRBV5-1 and TRBV20-1 were among these. Strong co-clustering by F measure linked samples that shared a preparation batch. Significantly lower normalized Chao1 diversity was seen in multiple sclerosis patients than in controls.

Inclusive of both ends, the CDR3 amounts to 16 amino acids. Per the germline V gene, CDR1 is SQVTM and CDR2 is ANQGSEA. Every TCR beta cDNA library bore unique molecular identifiers. Input amounts of roughly 0.85 to 10 million T cells were used. These gave roughly 0.5 million cDNA molecules, so each molecule approximated one T cell. TCRdb re-analysed the PCR reads in MiXCR, keeping a single row per CDR3 protein. The table records around 250,000 distinct CDR3 sequences, about 40% of them present only once. Comments on this clonotype: The antigen remains undetermined. The CDR3 carries no conserved terminal phenylalanine or tryptophan, so it likely arises from a read error. The DNA is left out, because the CDR3 cannot be placed on it with certainty; the CDR3 is given as TCRdb lists it.

The chain combines TRBV29-1 with TRBJ1-1; TRBD1, the table's D call, was not compared with the DNA. The TCR sequence derives from a girl aged 5-17 years with multiple sclerosis. The source material was blood. CDR3: CSVLGGGRTVVTEAFS.